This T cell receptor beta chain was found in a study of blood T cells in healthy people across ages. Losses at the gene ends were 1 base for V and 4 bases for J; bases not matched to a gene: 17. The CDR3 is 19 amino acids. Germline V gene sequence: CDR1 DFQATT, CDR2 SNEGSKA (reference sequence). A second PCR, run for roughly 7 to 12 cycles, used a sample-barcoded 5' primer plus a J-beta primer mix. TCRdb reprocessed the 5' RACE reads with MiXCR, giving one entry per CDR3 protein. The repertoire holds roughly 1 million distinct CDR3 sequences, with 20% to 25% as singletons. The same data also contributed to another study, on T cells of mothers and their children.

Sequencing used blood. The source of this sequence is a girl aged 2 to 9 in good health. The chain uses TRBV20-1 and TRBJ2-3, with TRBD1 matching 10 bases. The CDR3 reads CSARVNADRGGIYPDTQYF. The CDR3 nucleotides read TGCAGTGCTAGAGTCAATGCGGACAGGGGGGGAATTTACCCAGATACGCAGTATTTT.